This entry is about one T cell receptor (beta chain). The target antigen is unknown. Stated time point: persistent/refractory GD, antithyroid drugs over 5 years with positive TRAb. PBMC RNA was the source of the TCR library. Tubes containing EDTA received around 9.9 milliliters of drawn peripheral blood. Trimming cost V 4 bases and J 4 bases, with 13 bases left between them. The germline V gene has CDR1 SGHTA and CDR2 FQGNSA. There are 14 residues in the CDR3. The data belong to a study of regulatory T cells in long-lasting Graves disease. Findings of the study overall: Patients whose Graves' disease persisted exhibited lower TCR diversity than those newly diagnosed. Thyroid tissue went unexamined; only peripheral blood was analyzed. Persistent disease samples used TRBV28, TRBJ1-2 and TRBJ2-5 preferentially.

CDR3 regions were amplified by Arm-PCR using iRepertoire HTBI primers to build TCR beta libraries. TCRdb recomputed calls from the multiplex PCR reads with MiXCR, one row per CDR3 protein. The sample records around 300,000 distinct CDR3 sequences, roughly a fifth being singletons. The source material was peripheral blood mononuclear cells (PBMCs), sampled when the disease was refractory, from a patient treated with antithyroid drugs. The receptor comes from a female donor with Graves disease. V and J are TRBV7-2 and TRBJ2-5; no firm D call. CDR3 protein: CASSSLRALETQYF. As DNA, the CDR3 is TGTGCCAGCAGCTCACTTAGGGCTTTAGAGACCCAGTACTTC. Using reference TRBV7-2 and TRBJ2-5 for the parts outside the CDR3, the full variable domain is GAGVSQSPSNKVTEKGKDVELRCDPISGHTALYWYRQSLGQGLEFLIYFQGNSAPDKSGLPSDRFSAERTGGSVSTLTIQRTQQEDSAVYLCASSSLRALETQYFGPGTRLLVL.